These 2 T cell receptor beta chains came from one sample sequenced in a study of monozygotic twins with inflammatory bowel disease. Each CDR3 protein gets one entry in TCRdb, which reprocessed the 5' RACE reads and gives no DNA. In total, the table holds 330,000 or so distinct CDR3 sequences. The sample consisted of blood. The receptors come from a human donor with ulcerative colitis or Crohn's disease, or a healthy co-twin of an affected twin (not recorded which).

CDR3 amino acids: CASRPPMIRTEAFF. This chain links TRBV28 with TRBJ1-1. CDR1 MDHEN and CDR2 SYDVKM come from the germline V gene. The CDR3 contains 14 residues.

The V call is TRBV15, the J call TRBJ2-7. Germline V gene lookup returns CDR1 LNHNV and CDR2 YYDKDF (reference sequence). CDR3 length: 14 residues. CDR3: CATSRGLGSYEQYF.